This T cell receptor (beta chain) was retrieved from a study of technical replicates of blood from four donors. The V gene's germline CDR1 is LNHNV and CDR2 YYDKDF (reference sequence). V dropped 0 bases and J dropped 4 bases, with 6 bases sitting between them. CDR3 length: 13 amino acids. The assay was immunoSEQ multiplex PCR, and TCRdb's table has in-frame clones only and misses some. The sample includes 65,000 to 85,000 clones, 90% to 95% seen only once; the top ten take around 0.4%. This clone was seen a handful of times. Input material: T cells isolated from PBMCs. The sequence was obtained from a human donor in good health. The rearrangement uses TRBV15 and TRBJ1-2; D gene uncertain. As DNA, the CDR3 is TGTGCCACCAGCAGAGATCCCGTCTATGGCTACACCTTC. This gives the protein CATSRDPVYGYTF.